These T cell receptor beta chains were read from a single sample in a study of blood T cell repertoires in COVID-19. Assay used: immunoSEQ multiplex PCR; TCRdb lists only in-frame clones, some missing. The sample yields 450,000 or so clones, roughly nine tenths seen once. Input material: peripheral blood. These receptor sequences come from a man younger than 30 with COVID-19, enrolled during active disease. Both conserved end residues are part of each CDR3. D genes are given only for firm matches. Expanded clones get a size class; other rows say once, few or many, or leave the size out.

V gene	J gene	D gene	clone size	CDR3 DNA	CDR3 protein
TRBV4-2	TRBJ2-5	TRBD2	.	TGTGCCAGCAGCCAAGATCTCGCTAGCGGGGGATGGACGGAGACCCAGTACTTC	CASSQDLASGGWTETQYF
TRBV19	TRBJ2-7	.	few	TGTGCCAGTAGTGAGGTCCGGGACTCGGCATACGAGCAGTACTTC	CASSEVRDSAYEQYF
TRBV9	TRBJ2-5	TRBD2	once	TGTGCCAGCGGGACTAGGGAGACGGAGACCCAGTACTTC	CASGTRETETQYF
TRBV30	TRBJ2-1	TRBD2	few	TGTGCCTGGAGTCCCTTAGCGGGAAGCTCCTACAATGAGCAGTTCTTC	CAWSPLAGSSYNEQFF
TRBV14	TRBJ1-6	.	.	TGTGCCAGCAGCCCCCAACTTCTTTCACCCCTCCACTTT	CASSPQLLSPLHF
TRBV28	TRBJ1-6	.	.	TGTGCCAGCAGACCCTCCGACATCTCCTATAATTCACCCCTCCACTTT	CASRPSDISYNSPLHF
TRBV7-9	TRBJ1-2	.	.	TGTGCCAGCAGCCAGGGACTGAACTATGGCTACACCTTC	CASSQGLNYGYTF
TRBV18	TRBJ1-1	TRBD1	few	TGTGCCAGCTCTCTTAGATCCGGGACAGGGGACGCTTTCTTT	CASSLRSGTGDAFF
TRBV6-6	TRBJ2-2	TRBD2	few	TGTGCCAGCAGTCGCGGGACTAGCGGGGTCGCGAACACCGGGGAGCTGTTTTTT	CASSRGTSGVANTGELFF
TRBV19	TRBJ2-3	TRBD2	.	TGTGCCAGTAATCCCGGGACTAGCAGCACAGATACGCAGTATTTT	CASNPGTSSTDTQYF